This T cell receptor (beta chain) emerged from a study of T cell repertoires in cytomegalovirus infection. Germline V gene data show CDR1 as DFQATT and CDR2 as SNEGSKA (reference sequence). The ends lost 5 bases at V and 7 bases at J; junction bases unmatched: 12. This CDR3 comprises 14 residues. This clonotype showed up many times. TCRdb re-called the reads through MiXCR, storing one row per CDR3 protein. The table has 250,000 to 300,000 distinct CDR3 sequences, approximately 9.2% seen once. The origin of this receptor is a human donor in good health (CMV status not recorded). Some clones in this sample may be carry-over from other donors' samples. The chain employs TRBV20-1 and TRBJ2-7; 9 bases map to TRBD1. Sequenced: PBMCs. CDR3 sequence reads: CSAPPGTGLWEQYF. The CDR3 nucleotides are TGCAGTGCTCCGCCGGGGACAGGGTTATGGGAGCAGTACTTC.